A selection of T cell receptor beta chains follows, all from one sample in a study of shared clonotypes between healthy human individuals. Only in-frame clones appear in the TCRdb table, and some are missing; sequencing was by immunoSEQ multiplex PCR. The repertoire consists of approximately 740,000 clones, with around 72% occurring once and the leading ten covering 1.7%. The sample consisted of memory CD4+ T cells sorted from blood. The receptors stem from a woman aged 30 to 39 in good health. Both conserved end residues are trimmed from each CDR3. Fields, in order: V gene, J gene, D gene, CDR3 length, CDR3 protein. A D gene is named only where the DNA matches it firmly.

v_gene: TRBV12-5
j_gene: TRBJ2-1
d_gene: TRBD2
len: 16
CDR3aa: ASGLGTSGGSSYNEQF

v_gene: TRBV7-2
j_gene: TRBJ2-1
d_gene: TRBD2
len: 14
CDR3aa: ASSPAAGTSYNEQF

v_gene: TRBV7-2
j_gene: TRBJ1-5
d_gene: .
len: 12
CDR3aa: ASSLSLSNQPQH

v_gene: TRBV29-1
j_gene: TRBJ1-1
d_gene: .
len: 11
CDR3aa: SVEADLNTEAF

v_gene: TRBV23-1
j_gene: TRBJ2-2
d_gene: .
len: 13
CDR3aa: ASSPGRFVTGELF

v_gene: TRBV9
j_gene: TRBJ2-3
d_gene: TRBD2
len: 14
CDR3aa: ASSLEAGAITDTQY

v_gene: TRBV27
j_gene: TRBJ2-2
d_gene: .
len: 13
CDR3aa: ASSQSGSGTGELF

v_gene: TRBV4-1
j_gene: TRBJ1-2
d_gene: .
len: 12
CDR3aa: ASSQDRTNYGYT

v_gene: TRBV29-1
j_gene: TRBJ2-5
d_gene: .
len: 9
CDR3aa: SVRFGETQY

v_gene: TRBV11-1
j_gene: TRBJ2-4
d_gene: TRBD2
len: 13
CDR3aa: ASSSPGLAKNIQY

v_gene: TRBV5-1
j_gene: TRBJ2-1
d_gene: TRBD2
len: 15
CDR3aa: ASSLDLAGVGYNEQF

v_gene: TRBV11-2
j_gene: TRBJ2-3
d_gene: TRBD2
len: 15
CDR3aa: ASSPGLAGAGTDTQY

v_gene: TRBV28
j_gene: TRBJ1-2
d_gene: .
len: 12
CDR3aa: ASRRTTVNYGYT

v_gene: TRBV11-3
j_gene: TRBJ2-7
d_gene: .
len: 11
CDR3aa: ASSLVPTGEQY

v_gene: TRBV6-6
j_gene: TRBJ1-4
d_gene: .
len: 13
CDR3aa: ASNPGGGTNEKLF

v_gene: TRBV28
j_gene: TRBJ1-3
d_gene: .
len: 13
CDR3aa: ASSISGTSGNTIY

v_gene: TRBV13
j_gene: TRBJ1-2
d_gene: .
len: 11
CDR3aa: ASSLRGSYGYT

v_gene: TRBV28
j_gene: TRBJ1-2
d_gene: .
len: 12
CDR3aa: ASSLGARVDGYT

v_gene: TRBV7-2
j_gene: TRBJ2-5
d_gene: TRBD2
len: 13
CDR3aa: ASSLAGTSYETQY

v_gene: TRBV5-1
j_gene: TRBJ2-2
d_gene: TRBD2
len: 15
CDR3aa: ASIALAGALDTGELF

v_gene: TRBV5-1
j_gene: TRBJ2-2
d_gene: TRBD2
len: 14
CDR3aa: ASSLGAGGHTGELF

v_gene: TRBV7-9
j_gene: TRBJ2-3
d_gene: TRBD2
len: 12
CDR3aa: ASSTGLAGDTQY

v_gene: TRBV4-2
j_gene: TRBJ2-7
d_gene: .
len: 14
CDR3aa: ASSLSWEVGSYEQY